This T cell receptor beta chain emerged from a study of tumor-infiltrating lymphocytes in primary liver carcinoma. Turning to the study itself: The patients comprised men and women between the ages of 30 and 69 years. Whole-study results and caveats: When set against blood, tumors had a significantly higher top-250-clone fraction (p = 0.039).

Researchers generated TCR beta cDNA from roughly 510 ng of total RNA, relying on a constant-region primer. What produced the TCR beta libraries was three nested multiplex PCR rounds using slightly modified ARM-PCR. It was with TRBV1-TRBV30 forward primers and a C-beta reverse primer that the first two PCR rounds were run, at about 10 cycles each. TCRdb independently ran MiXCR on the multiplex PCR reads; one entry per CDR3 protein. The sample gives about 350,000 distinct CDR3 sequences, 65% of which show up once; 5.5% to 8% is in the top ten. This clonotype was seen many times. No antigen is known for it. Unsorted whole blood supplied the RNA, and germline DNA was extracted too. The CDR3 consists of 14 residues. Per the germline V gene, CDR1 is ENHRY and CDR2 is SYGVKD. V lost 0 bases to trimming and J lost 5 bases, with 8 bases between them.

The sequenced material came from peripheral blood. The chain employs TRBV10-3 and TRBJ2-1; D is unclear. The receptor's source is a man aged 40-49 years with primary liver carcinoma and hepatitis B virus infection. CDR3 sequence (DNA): TGTGCCATCAGTGAGTCAACAGCCAACAATGAGCAGTTCTTC. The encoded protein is CAISESTANNEQFF.